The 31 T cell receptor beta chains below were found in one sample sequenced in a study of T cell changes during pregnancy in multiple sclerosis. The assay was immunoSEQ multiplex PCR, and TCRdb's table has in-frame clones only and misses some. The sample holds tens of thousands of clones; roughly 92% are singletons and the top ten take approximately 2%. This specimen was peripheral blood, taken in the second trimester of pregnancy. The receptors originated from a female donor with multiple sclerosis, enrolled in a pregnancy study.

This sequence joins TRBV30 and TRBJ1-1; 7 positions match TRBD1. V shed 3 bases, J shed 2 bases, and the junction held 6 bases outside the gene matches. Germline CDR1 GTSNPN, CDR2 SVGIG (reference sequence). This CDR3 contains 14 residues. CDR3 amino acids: CAWRLGQSNTEAFF. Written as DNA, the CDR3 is TGTGCCTGGAGGCTGGGACAGTCTAACACTGAAGCTTTCTTT. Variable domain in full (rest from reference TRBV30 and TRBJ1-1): SQTIHQWPATLVQPVGSPLSLECTVEGTSNPNLYWYRQAAGRGLQLLFYSVGIGQISSEVPQNLSASRPQDRQFILSSKKLLLSDSGFYLCAWRLGQSNTEAFFGQGTRLTVV.

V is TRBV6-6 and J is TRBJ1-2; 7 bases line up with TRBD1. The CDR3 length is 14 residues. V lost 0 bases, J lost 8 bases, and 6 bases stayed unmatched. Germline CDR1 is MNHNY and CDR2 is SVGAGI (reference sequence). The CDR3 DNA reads TGTGCCAGCAGTTACTCGGCGGGACAGAGAGGCTACACCTTC. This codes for CASSYSAGQRGYTF.

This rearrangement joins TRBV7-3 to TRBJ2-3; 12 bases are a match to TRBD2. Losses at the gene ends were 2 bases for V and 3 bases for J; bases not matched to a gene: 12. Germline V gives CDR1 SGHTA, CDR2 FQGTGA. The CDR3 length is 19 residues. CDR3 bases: TGTGCCAGCAGCTTAGGGTTGGGTATCACTAGCGGGGGGACAGATACGCAGTATTTT. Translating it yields CASSLGLGITSGGTDTQYF.

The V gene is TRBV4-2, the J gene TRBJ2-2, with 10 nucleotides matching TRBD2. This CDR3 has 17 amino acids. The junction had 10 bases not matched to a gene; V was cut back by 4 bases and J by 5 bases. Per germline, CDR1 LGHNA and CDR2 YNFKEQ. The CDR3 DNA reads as TGTGCCAGCAGCCCACCTGGGCTAGCGGGAGTTACCGGGGAGCTGTTTTTT. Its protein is CASSPPGLAGVTGELFF.

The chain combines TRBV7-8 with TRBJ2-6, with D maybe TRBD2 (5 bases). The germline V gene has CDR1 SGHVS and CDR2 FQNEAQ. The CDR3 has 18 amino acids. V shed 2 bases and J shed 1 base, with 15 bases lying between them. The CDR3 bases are TGTGCCAGCAGCTTACGAGGCTGGGCGGGTTCTGGGGCCAACGTCCTGACTTTC. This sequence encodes CASSLRGWAGSGANVLTF. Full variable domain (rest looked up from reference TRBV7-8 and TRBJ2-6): GAGVSQSPRYKVAKRGQDVALRCDPISGHVSLFWYQQALGQGPEFLTYFQNEAQLDKSGLPSDRFFAERPEGSVSTLKIQRTQQEDSAVYLCASSLRGWAGSGANVLTFGAGSRLTVL.

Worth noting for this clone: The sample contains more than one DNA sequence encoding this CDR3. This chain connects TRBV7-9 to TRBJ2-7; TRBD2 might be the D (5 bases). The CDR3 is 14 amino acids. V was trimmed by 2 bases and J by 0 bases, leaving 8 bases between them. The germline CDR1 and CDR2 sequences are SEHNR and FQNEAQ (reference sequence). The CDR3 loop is CASSLSGSSYEQYF. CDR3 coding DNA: TGTGCCAGCAGCTTAAGTGGGAGCTCCTACGAGCAGTACTTC.

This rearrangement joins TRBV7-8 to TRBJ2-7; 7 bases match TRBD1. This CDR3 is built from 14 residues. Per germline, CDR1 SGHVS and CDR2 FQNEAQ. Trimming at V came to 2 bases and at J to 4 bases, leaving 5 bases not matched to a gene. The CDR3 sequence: CASSLSDRFYEQYF. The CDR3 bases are TGTGCCAGCAGCTTATCGGACAGGTTTTACGAGCAGTACTTC. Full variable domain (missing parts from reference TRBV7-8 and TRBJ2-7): GAGVSQSPRYKVAKRGQDVALRCDPISGHVSLFWYQQALGQGPEFLTYFQNEAQLDKSGLPSDRFFAERPEGSVSTLKIQRTQQEDSAVYLCASSLSDRFYEQYFGPGTRLTVT.

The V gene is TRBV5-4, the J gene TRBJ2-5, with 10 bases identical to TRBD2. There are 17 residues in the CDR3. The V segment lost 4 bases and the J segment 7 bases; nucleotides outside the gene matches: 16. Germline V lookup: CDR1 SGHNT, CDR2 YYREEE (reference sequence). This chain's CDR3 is CASSRTGTSAFLGTQYF. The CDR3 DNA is TGTGCCAGCAGCCGAACCGGGACTAGCGCGTTCCTAGGGACCCAGTACTTC.

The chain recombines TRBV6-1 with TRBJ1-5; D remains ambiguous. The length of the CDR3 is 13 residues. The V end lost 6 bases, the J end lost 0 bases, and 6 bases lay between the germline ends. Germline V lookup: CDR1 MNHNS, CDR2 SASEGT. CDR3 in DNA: TGTGCCAGCAGAATATATAGCAATCAGCCCCAGCATTTT. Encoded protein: CASRIYSNQPQHF.

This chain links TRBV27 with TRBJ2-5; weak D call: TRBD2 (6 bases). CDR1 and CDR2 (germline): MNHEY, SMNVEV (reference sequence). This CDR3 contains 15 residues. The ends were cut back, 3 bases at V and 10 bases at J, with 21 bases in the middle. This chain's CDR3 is CASSFGSGPGSGQYF. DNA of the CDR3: TGTGCCAGCAGTTTCGGGTCGGGACCCGGTAGCGGCCAGTACTTC.

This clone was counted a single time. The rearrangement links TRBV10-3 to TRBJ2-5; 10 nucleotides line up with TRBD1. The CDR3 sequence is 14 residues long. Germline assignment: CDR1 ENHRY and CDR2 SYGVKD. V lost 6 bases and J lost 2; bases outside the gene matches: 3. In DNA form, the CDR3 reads TGTGCCATCAGAAGGGACAGGGGACAAGAGACCCAGTACTTC. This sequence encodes CAIRRDRGQETQYF.

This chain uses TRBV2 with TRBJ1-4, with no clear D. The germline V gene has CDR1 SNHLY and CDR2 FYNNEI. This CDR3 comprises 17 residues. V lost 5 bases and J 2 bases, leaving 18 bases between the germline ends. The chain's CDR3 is CASSPGSIGLTNEKLFF. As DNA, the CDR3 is TGTGCCAGCAGTCCTGGTTCAATTGGACTTACTAATGAAAAACTGTTTTTT.

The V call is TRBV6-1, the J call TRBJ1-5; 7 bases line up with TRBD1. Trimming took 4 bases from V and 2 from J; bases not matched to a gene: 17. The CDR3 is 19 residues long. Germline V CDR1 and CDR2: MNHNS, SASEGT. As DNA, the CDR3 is TGTGCCAGCAGTGGGGATACAGGGGCGGAATATAGGGGCAATCAGCCCCAGCATTTT. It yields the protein CASSGDTGAEYRGNQPQHF.

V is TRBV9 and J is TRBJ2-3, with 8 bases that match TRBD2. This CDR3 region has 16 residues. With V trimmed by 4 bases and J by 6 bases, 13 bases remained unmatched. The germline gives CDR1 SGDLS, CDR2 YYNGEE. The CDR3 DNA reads TGTGCCAGCAGCTCATTACCTCCCCCGGGGGGGGATACGCAGTATTTT. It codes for CASSSLPPPGGDTQYF.

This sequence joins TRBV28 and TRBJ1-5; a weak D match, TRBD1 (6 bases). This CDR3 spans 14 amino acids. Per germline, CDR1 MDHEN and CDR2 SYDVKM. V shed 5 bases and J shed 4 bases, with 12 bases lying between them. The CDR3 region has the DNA TGTGCCAGCAGTCTAGGGGGTGAGAATCAGCCCCAGCATTTT. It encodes CASSLGGENQPQHF.

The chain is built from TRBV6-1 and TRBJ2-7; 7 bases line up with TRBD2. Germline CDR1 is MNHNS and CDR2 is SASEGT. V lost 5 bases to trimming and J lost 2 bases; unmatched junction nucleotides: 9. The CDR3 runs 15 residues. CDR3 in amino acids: CASSTLADPTYEQYF. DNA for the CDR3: TGTGCCAGCAGTACTCTAGCGGATCCTACCTACGAGCAGTACTTC.

This chain's CDR3 is CASSLETFLGQSYNSPLHF. CDR3 nucleotide sequence: TGTGCCAGCAGCTTAGAAACCTTCCTCGGACAGAGTTATAATTCACCCCTCCACTTT. The chain joins TRBV7-8 to TRBJ1-6, with D tentatively TRBD1 (6 bases). There are 19 residues in the CDR3. Germline loops: CDR1 SGHVS, CDR2 FQNEAQ. Trimming cost V 1 base and J 4 bases, with 20 bases left between them.

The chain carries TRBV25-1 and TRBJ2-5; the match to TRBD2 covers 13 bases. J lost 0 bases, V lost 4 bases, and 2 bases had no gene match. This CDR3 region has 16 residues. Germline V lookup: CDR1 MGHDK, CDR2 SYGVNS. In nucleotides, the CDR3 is TGTGCCAGCAGTGGGGGACTAGCGGGATACCAAGAGACCCAGTACTTC. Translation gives CASSGGLAGYQETQYF.

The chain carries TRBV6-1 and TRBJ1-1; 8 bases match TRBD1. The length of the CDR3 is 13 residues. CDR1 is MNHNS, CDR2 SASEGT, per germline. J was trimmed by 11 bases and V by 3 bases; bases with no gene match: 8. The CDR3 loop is CASSDRQGIVAFF. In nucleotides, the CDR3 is TGTGCCAGCAGTGATAGACAGGGGATTGTGGCTTTCTTT.

DNA for the CDR3: TGTGCCAGCAGCCCAGAGTGGGGGGTCAATGAGCAGTTCTTC. Protein sequence: CASSPEWGVNEQFF. V and J are TRBV11-3 and TRBJ2-1; weak D call: TRBD2 (6 bases). V dropped 5 bases and J dropped 6 bases, with 14 bases sitting between them. CDR1 and CDR2 (germline): SGHNT, YENEEA. This CDR3 has 14 amino acids.

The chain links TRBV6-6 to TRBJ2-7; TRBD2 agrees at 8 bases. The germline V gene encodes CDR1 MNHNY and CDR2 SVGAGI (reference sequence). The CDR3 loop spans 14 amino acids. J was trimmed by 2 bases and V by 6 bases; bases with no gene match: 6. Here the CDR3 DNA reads TGTGCCAGCAGCCCCCGGGAGGGCGCCTACGAGCAGTACTTC. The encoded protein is CASSPREGAYEQYF.

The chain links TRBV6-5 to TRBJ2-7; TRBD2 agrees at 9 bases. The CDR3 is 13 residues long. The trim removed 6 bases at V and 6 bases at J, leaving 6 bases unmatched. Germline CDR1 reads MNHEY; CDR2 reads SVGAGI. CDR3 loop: CASSAGTSREQYF. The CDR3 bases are TGTGCCAGCAGCGCCGGGACTAGCCGCGAGCAGTACTTC.

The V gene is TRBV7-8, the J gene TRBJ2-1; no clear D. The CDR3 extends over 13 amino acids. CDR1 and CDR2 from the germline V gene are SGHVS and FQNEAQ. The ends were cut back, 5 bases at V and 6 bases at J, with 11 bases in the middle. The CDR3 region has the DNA TGTGCCAGCAGCCCCACTACACGCAATGAGCAGTTCTTC. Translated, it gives CASSPTTRNEQFF.

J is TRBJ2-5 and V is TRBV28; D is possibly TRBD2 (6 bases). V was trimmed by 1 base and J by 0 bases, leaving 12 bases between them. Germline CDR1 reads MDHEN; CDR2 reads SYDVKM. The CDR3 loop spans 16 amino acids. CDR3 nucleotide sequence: TGTGCCAGCAGTTTATACGGGGGAGGAAACCAAGAGACCCAGTACTTC. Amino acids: CASSLYGGGNQETQYF.

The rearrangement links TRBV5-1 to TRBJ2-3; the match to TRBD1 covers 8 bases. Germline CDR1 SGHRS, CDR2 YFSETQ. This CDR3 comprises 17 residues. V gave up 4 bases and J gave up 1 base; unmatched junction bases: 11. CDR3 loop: CASSPLQGGTGTDTQYF. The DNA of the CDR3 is TGCGCCAGCAGCCCCTTACAGGGGGGTACGGGCACAGATACGCAGTATTTT.

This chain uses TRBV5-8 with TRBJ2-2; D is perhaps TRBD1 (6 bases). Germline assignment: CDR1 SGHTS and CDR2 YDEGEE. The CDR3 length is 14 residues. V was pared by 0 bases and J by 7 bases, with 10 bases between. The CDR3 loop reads CASSLASGDGELFF. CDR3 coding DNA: TGTGCCAGCAGCTTGGCGTCAGGGGACGGGGAGCTGTTTTTT. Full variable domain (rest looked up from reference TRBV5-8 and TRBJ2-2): EAGVTQSPTHLIKTRGQQATLRCSPISGHTSVYWYQQALGLGLQFLLWYDEGEERNRGNFPPRFSGRQFPNYSSELNVNALELEDSALYLCASSLASGDGELFFGEGSRLTVL.

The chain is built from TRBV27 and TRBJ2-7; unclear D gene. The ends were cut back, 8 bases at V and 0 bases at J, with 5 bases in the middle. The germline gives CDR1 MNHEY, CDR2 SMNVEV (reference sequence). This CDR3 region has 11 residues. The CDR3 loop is CASYNSYEQYF. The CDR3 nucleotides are TGTGCCAGCTACAACTCCTACGAGCAGTACTTC.

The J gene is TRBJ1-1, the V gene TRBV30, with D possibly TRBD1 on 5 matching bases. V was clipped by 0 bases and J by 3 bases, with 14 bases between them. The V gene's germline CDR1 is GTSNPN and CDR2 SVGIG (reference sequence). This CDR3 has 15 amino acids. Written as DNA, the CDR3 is TGTGCCTGGAGTGTACGGGCAGGGAGGGACACTGAAGCTTTCTTT. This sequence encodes CAWSVRAGRDTEAFF. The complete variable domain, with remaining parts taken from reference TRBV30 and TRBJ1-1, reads SQTIHQWPATLVQPVGSPLSLECTVEGTSNPNLYWYRQAAGRGLQLLFYSVGIGQISSEVPQNLSASRPQDRQFILSSKKLLLSDSGFYLCAWSVRAGRDTEAFFGQGTRLTVV.

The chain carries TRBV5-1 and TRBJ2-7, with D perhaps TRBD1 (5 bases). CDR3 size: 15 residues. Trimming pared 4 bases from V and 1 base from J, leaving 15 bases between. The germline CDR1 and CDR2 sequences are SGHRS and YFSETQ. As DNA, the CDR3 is TGCGCCAGCAGCGCGGACCGAAAGGGGTCCTACGAGCAGTACTTC. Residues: CASSADRKGSYEQYF.

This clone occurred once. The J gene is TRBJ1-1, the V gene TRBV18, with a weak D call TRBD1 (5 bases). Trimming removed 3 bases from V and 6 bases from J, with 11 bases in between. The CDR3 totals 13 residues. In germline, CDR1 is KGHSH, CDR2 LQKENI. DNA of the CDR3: TGTGCCAGCTCACCCTCCAGGGAATCTGAAGCTTTCTTT. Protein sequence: CASSPSRESEAFF.

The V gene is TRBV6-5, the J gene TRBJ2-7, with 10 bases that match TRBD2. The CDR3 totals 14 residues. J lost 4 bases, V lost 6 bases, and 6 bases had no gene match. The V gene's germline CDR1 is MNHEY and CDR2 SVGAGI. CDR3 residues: CASSDSGGWYEQYF. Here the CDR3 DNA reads TGTGCCAGCAGCGATAGCGGGGGGTGGTACGAGCAGTACTTC.